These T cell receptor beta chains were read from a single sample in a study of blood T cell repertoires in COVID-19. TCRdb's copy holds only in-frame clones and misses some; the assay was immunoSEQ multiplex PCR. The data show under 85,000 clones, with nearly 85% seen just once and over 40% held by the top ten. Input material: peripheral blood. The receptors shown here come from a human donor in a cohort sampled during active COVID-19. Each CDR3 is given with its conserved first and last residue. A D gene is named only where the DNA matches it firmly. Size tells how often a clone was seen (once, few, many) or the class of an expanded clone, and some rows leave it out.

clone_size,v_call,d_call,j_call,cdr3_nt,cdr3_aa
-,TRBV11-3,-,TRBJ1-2,TGTGCCAGCAGCAGCGGCCCCCTGTATGGCTACACCTTC,CASSSGPLYGYTF
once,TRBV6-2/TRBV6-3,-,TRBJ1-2,TGTGCCAGCAGTCAACAGGGTTATGGCTACACCTTC,CASSQQGYGYTF
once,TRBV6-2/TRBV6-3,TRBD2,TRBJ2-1,TGTGCCAGCAGTTACCTGCTAGCGGGGGGGCCCAATGAGCAGTTCTTC,CASSYLLAGGPNEQFF
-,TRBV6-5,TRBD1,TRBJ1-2,TGTGCCAGCAGTTCGGACAGGGGTCTCAATGGCTACACCTTC,CASSSDRGLNGYTF
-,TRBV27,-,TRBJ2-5,TGTGCCAGCAGTTCTCTTTCGTCCGGGGGGCGGCGGGAGACCCAGTACTTC,CASSSLSSGGRRETQYF
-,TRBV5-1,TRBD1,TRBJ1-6,TGCGCCAGCAGCAGAAGGACAGGGGGTAATTCACCCCTCCACTTT,CASSRRTGGNSPLHF
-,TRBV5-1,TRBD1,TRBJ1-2,TGCGCCAGCACCCCGGCAGGGGGGAACTATGGCTACACCTTC,CASTPAGGNYGYTF
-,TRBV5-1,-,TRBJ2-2,TGCGCCAGCCGGTCAGGGCGAGCATCCGGGGAGCTGTTTTTT,CASRSGRASGELFF
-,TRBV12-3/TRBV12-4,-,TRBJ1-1,TGTGCCAGCAGTTGGGGGGGGCTGTCTGAAGCTTTCTTT,CASSWGGLSEAFF
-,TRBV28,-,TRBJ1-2,TGTGCCAGCAGTTCGGGGGACCGACTAAACTATGGCTACACCTTC,CASSSGDRLNYGYTF
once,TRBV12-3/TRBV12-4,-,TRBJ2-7,TGTGCCAGCAGTTCTGGGTCGCGGGAGCAGTACTTC,CASSSGSREQYF
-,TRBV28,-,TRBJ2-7,TGTGCCAGCAAAACCAGGAGGATAACCTACGAGCAGTACTTC,CASKTRRITYEQYF
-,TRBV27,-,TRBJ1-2,TGTGCCAGCAGTTTATCTCCCCGGAGAGAGGGCTACACCTTC,CASSLSPRREGYTF
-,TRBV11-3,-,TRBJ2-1,TGTGCCAGCAGCTCACTCCTGAATGAGCAGTTCTTC,CASSSLLNEQFF
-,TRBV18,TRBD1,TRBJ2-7,TGTGCCAGCTCACGGGGACAGGACTCCTACGAGCAGTACTTC,CASSRGQDSYEQYF
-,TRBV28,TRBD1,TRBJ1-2,TGTGCCAGCATCGGGGACAGGTGGCGAAATGGCTACACCTTC,CASIGDRWRNGYTF
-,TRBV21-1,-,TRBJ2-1,TGTGCCAGCAGCACCAGGACTAGCGGGGGCTACAATGAGCAGTTCTTC,CASSTRTSGGYNEQFF
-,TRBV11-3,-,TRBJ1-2,TGTGCCAGCAGCCAGGGGCAGGGGACGGGCTACACCTTC,CASSQGQGTGYTF
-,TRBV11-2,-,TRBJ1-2,TGTGCCAGCAGCCCCGGACGGGGGGACTATGGCTACACCTTC,CASSPGRGDYGYTF
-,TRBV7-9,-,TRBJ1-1,TGTGCCAGCAGGGGCGGGGCGGCTGAAGCTTTCTTT,CASRGGAAEAFF
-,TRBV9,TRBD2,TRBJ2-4,TGTGCCAGCAGCACATCGGCCGGGGGGGACATTCAGTACTTC,CASSTSAGGDIQYF
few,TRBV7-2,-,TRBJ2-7,TGTGCCAGCAGCTTTAGTGGTATTCAGGTCTACGAGCAGTACTTC,CASSFSGIQVYEQYF
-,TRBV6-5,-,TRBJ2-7,TGTGCCAGCCTTCCGACCGGGGGATCCTACGAGCAGTACTTC,CASLPTGGSYEQYF
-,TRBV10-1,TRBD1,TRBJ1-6,TGCGCCAGCAGACTCGACAGGGGCTTACTTTCGAACAATAATTCACCCCTCCACTTT,CASRLDRGLLSNNNSPLHF
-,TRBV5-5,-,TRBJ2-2,TGTGCCGGCGCCGTGGGGGCTCCTACCGGGGAGCTGTTTTTT,CAGAVGAPTGELFF
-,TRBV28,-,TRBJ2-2,TGTGCCAGCAGTTTATCCTCGTGGAACACCGGGGAGCTGTTTTTT,CASSLSSWNTGELFF
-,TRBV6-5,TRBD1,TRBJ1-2,TGTGCCAGCTCGGAGGGGAACAGGGGAGTATATGGCTACACCTTC,CASSEGNRGVYGYTF
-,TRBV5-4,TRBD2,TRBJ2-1,TGTGCCAGCAGCCCGGGACTAGCGGGGAACAATGAGCAGTTCTTC,CASSPGLAGNNEQFF
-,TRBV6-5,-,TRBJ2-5,TGTGCCAGCAAGCTCTCCGGGGAGACCCAGTACTTC,CASKLSGETQYF
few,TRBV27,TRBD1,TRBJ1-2,TGTGCCAGCAGTACTCAAAGGACAGGCCGCTACACCTTC,CASSTQRTGRYTF
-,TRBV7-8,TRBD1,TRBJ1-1,TGTGCCAGCAGCCCGACAGGGTTGGGCACTGAAGCTTTCTTT,CASSPTGLGTEAFF